The T cell receptor beta chain described here comes from a study of cytomegalovirus exposure and HLA in healthy donors. Researchers ran the PCR with 60 Vbeta and 13 Jbeta primers. TCRdb's copy holds only in-frame clones and misses some; the assay was immunoSEQ multiplex PCR. The repertoire has roughly 130,000 clones, roughly 71% of them found once; the top ten carry roughly 6.3%. Study-wide points: Evidence from a later analysis indicated that most CMV-associated TCR beta chains looked HLA-restricted. Highly shared variants forming one cluster were likely a sequencing artifact. A later analysis found common viral pathogens apparently linked to several of the most significant clusters. For TCR beta chains, V- and J-gene trimming was later linked to a missense DCLRE1C variant.

Germline assignment: CDR1 SGHRS and CDR2 YFSETQ. V shed 0 bases and J shed 8 bases, with 14 bases lying between them. This CDR3 has 14 amino acids. A word on this clone: Its specificity is unknown.

This TCR was recovered from a woman aged 50 to 60 in good health and CMV-seropositive. The V and J genes are TRBV5-1 and TRBJ1-2, with D perhaps TRBD1 (6 bases). The sample taken for sequencing was PBMCs. The CDR3 DNA follows: TGCGCCAGCAGCTTGGACTCAGGGGCGAGGGGCTACACCTTC. Its protein is CASSLDSGARGYTF.